Shown below are 11 T cell receptor beta chains from a single sample sequenced in a study of identical twins' blood T cells. TCRdb itself ran the 5' RACE reads through MiXCR, one entry per CDR3 protein. The sample consists of around 380,000 distinct CDR3 sequences, roughly 30% of them appearing once. Input material: PBMCs. These receptors were obtained from a woman aged 18 to 55 in good health.

The genes are TRBV19 and TRBJ2-2, with D unclear. Germline values: CDR1 LNHDA, CDR2 SQIVND (reference sequence). Trimming took 0 bases from V and 11 from J, leaving 10 bases between them. The CDR3 is made up of 13 amino acids. The CDR3 is CASSIDGHYELFF. DNA for the CDR3: TGTGCCAGTAGTATAGATGGGCATTACGAGCTGTTTTTT. The full variable domain, its missing parts supplied by reference TRBV19 and TRBJ2-2, is DGGITQSPKYLFRKEGQNVTLSCEQNLNHDAMYWYRQDPGQGLRLIYYSQIVNDFQKGDIAEGYSVSREKKESFPLTVTSAQKNPTAFYLCASSIDGHYELFFGEGSRLTVL.

Notes on this clonotype: A clone one base away is much larger, so this may be a read error. The chain carries TRBV6-5 and TRBJ1-5; 7 bases map to TRBD1. The germline CDR1 and CDR2 sequences are MNHEY and SVGAGI. The length of the CDR3 is 16 residues. The CDR3 is CASSLTGDISNLPQHF. DNA for the CDR3: TGTGCCAGCAGTTTAACAGGGGATATTAGCAATCTGCCCCAGCATTTT.

This clonotype was detected a few times. The chain uses TRBV29-1 and TRBJ2-2; tentative D call: TRBD1 (6 bases). The CDR3 has 16 amino acids. Germline V gene sequence: CDR1 SQVTM, CDR2 ANQGSEA. Trimming removed 0 bases from V and 8 bases from J, with 19 bases in between. The CDR3 protein is CSVEENRASPGGELFF. DNA for the CDR3: TGCAGCGTTGAAGAAAACAGGGCCAGCCCAGGAGGGGAGCTGTTTTTT.

V gene TRBV7-2 combines with J gene TRBJ1-5; D call uncertain. This CDR3 has 13 residues. Germline V lookup: CDR1 SGHTA, CDR2 FQGNSA. Trimming pared 1 base from V and 5 bases from J, leaving 6 bases between. The CDR3 DNA follows: TGTGCCAGCAGCTTAGATTCTCATCAGCCCCAGCATTTT. Translating it yields CASSLDSHQPQHF.

The J gene is TRBJ2-1, the V gene TRBV28, with 7 nucleotides matching TRBD1. The germline CDR1 and CDR2 sequences are MDHEN and SYDVKM. CDR3 size: 14 residues. V was pared by 5 bases and J by 6 bases, with 7 bases of the junction left unmatched. CDR3 bases: TGTGCCAGCAGTAACAGGGGAGCATCCAATGAGCAGTTCTTC. Translating it yields CASSNRGASNEQFF.

The V gene is TRBV9, the J gene TRBJ1-1; D gene uncertain. The CDR3 sequence is 14 residues long. The V and J ends lost 4 bases and 1 base respectively, with 11 bases between them. Germline CDR1 is SGDLS and CDR2 is YYNGEE. CDR3 nucleotide sequence: TGTGCCAGCAGCTTCTCCAACGCGAACACTGAAGCTTTCTTT. Translating gives CASSFSNANTEAFF. Filled out from reference TRBV9 and TRBJ1-1, the complete variable domain reads DSGVTQTPKHLITATGQRVTLRCSPRSGDLSVYWYQQSLDQGLQFLIQYYNGEERAKGNILERFSAQQFPDLHSELNLSSLELGDSALYFCASSFSNANTEAFFGQGTRLTVV.

This clonotype was observed a handful of times. The junction and the germline gene differ at one end; a read error may be behind it. The rearrangement links TRBV28 to TRBJ2-2; weak D call: TRBD2 (5 bases). The CDR3 loop spans 13 amino acids. The germline V gene encodes CDR1 MDHEN and CDR2 SYDVKM. CDR3 protein: CASSLRLNGKLFF. CDR3 nucleotide sequence: TGTGCCAGCAGTTTACGGCTAAACGGGAAGCTGTTTTTT.

There are a few counts of this clonotype. V and J are TRBV7-9 and TRBJ2-2; 7 bases map to TRBD2. The CDR3 runs 18 residues. Trimming cost V 2 bases and J 5 bases; bases outside gene matches: 14. Germline V lookup: CDR1 SEHNR, CDR2 FQNEAQ (reference sequence). The DNA of the CDR3 is TGTGCCAGCAGCTTACTGAGTAGGCTAGCGGATCCTACCGGGGAGCTGTTTTTT. This gives the protein CASSLLSRLADPTGELFF.

This sequence joins TRBV10-2 and TRBJ2-3; D is undetermined. This CDR3 spans 13 amino acids. The V and J ends lost 7 bases and 1 base respectively, with 9 bases between them. CDR1 and CDR2 (germline): WSHSY, SAAADI. The CDR3 nucleotides read TGCGCCAGCATGGGTGGGGGCACAGATACGCAGTATTTT. Protein product: CASMGGGTDTQYF.

This clonotype was seen only once. J is TRBJ1-5 and V is TRBV20-1, with TRBD1 matching over 8 bases. CDR3 length equals 14 residues. Trimming at V came to 2 bases and at J to 8 bases, leaving 8 bases not matched to a gene. Germline-derived CDR1 and CDR2 are DFQATT and SNEGSKA (reference sequence). CDR3 in DNA: TGCAGTGCTAGATCCCCAGGGGGCCCGGAGCCCCAGCATTTT. It yields the protein CSARSPGGPEPQHF.

The chain recombines TRBV5-1 with TRBJ1-6, with 7 nucleotides matching TRBD1. Germline CDR1 SGHRS, CDR2 YFSETQ. This CDR3 is built from 15 residues. The junction had 7 bases not matched to a gene; V was cut back by 0 bases and J by 10 bases. This chain's CDR3 is CASSLGQGFESPLHF. The CDR3, as DNA: TGCGCCAGCAGCTTGGGACAGGGCTTCGAATCACCCCTCCACTTT.